This T cell receptor (beta chain) was identified during a study of cytomegalovirus exposure and HLA in healthy donors. Study-level results: A later analysis found common viral pathogens apparently linked to several of the most significant clusters. As a later analysis showed, a missense DCLRE1C variant was linked to trimming of TCR beta V- and J-genes.

V lost 4 bases and J lost 3, with 11 bases in between. Germline assignment: CDR1 SGHNT and CDR2 YYREEE (reference sequence). The CDR3 consists of 14 residues. This clone was counted a few times. Antigen: not known. Every donor was a healthy person donating bone marrow. Primers for the PCR totalled 60 Vbeta and 13 Jbeta. The table came from immunoSEQ multiplex PCR; TCRdb's copy has only in-frame clones and leaves some out. The top ten hold about 0.82% of the sample, which has fewer than 200,000 clones, 65% to 85% seen once. The TCR comes from a woman aged 18-29 years in good health and CMV-seronegative. The sample taken for sequencing was PBMCs. The chain employs TRBV5-4 and TRBJ2-1; TRBD2 might be the D (5 bases). The CDR3 sequence is CASSTPGLYNEQFF. The CDR3 DNA is TGTGCCAGCAGCACCCCCGGACTCTACAATGAGCAGTTCTTC.